The rows below give T cell receptor beta chains drawn from one sample of a study of shared clonotypes between healthy human individuals. Repertoires were generated with immunoSEQ multiplex PCR, while TCRdb's copy carries only in-frame clones and drops some. The table lists about 2.2 million clones, around 93% of them singletons. Source material: naive CD8+ T cells from PBMCs. The source of these receptors is a man aged 18-30 years in good health. Some clones in this sample may be carry-over from other donors' samples. The CDR3 runs from the conserved cysteine through the conserved F or W. A D gene is named only where the DNA matches it firmly. Expanded clones are given a class, and other clones once, few, many or no size at all.

TRBV27,TRBJ1-1,TRBD1,.,CASSLDRAGTTEAFF,TGTGCCAGCAGCCTGGACAGGGCGGGGACCACTGAAGCTTTCTTT
TRBV4-1,TRBJ2-1,TRBD2,.,CASSLTSGRNNEQFF,TGCGCCAGCAGCCTTACTAGCGGGAGAAACAATGAGCAGTTCTTC
TRBV5-4,TRBJ2-2,.,.,CASSLGGTGELFF,TGTGCCAGCAGCTTGGGCGGAACCGGGGAGCTGTTTTTT
TRBV27,TRBJ2-5,.,.,CASSLARGETQYF,TGTGCCAGCAGTTTAGCCCGGGGGGAGACCCAGTACTTC
TRBV10-1,TRBJ1-1,.,.,CASSMGPNTEAFF,TGCGCCAGCAGTATGGGGCCGAACACTGAAGCTTTCTTT
TRBV10-3,TRBJ2-7,.,.,CAISGVLEGYEQYF,TGTGCCATCAGTGGCGTCTTAGAGGGGTACGAGCAGTACTTC
TRBV11-1,TRBJ1-1,TRBD1,.,CATNTGQGAGTEAFF,TGTGCCACCAACACGGGACAGGGGGCGGGCACTGAAGCTTTCTTT
TRBV5-1,TRBJ2-7,.,.,CASAYSVTYEQYF,TGCGCCAGCGCATACAGTGTAACCTACGAGCAGTACTTC
TRBV19,TRBJ2-2,TRBD1,.,CASSTTGSNTGELFF,TGTGCCAGTAGTACGACAGGGTCGAACACCGGGGAGCTGTTTTTT
TRBV27,TRBJ1-1,.,once,CASRVIQNTEAFF,TGTGCCAGCCGGGTCATCCAGAACACTGAAGCTTTCTTT
TRBV7-6,TRBJ2-2,.,.,CASSLGHDPIAGELFF,TGTGCCAGCAGCTTAGGACATGATCCTATTGCTGGGGAGCTGTTTTTT
TRBV9,TRBJ2-3,.,.,CASSTGQQYTDTQYF,TGTGCCAGCAGCACTGGACAACAATACACAGATACGCAGTATTTT
TRBV6-6,TRBJ2-5,.,.,CASSYVSSEETQYF,TGTGCCAGCAGTTATGTGTCTAGCGAGGAGACCCAGTACTTC
TRBV7-7,TRBJ2-5,TRBD2,.,CASSLGSAGGETQYF,TGTGCCAGCAGCTTAGGATCAGCGGGAGGAGAGACCCAGTACTTC
TRBV27,TRBJ2-1,TRBD2,.,CASSFSGSSYNEQFF,TGTGCCAGCAGTTTTAGCGGGAGCTCCTACAATGAGCAGTTCTTC
TRBV28,TRBJ1-3,.,.,CASSLNPAGTGNTIYF,TGTGCCAGCAGTTTAAACCCAGCCGGGACAGGAAACACCATATATTTT
TRBV7-9,TRBJ2-7,TRBD2,.,CASSPGTSVTTREQYF,TGTGCCAGCAGCCCCGGGACTAGCGTCACCACTCGGGAGCAGTACTTC